This paragraph covers one TCR beta chain sequence. This entry is derived from a study of blood T cell repertoires in COVID-19. Whole-study context: Sample material is recorded as cDNA or gDNA derived from T cells, B-cell-depleted T cells, or PBMCs.

The repertoire was sequenced with immunoSEQ multiplex PCR; TCRdb's copy has only in-frame clones and lacks some. The repertoire holds 250,000 or so clones, with 89% as singletons. The germline CDR1 and CDR2 sequences are SGHRS and YFSETQ. The trim removed 6 bases at V and 4 bases at J, leaving 4 bases unmatched. This CDR3 region has 14 residues. This chain joins TRBV5-1 and TRBJ2-6, with 7 nucleotides matching TRBD1. The clonotype was recovered from a woman aged 40-49 years who had recovered from COVID-19. Sequenced input: peripheral blood. CDR3: CASKGALGANVLTF. CDR3 nucleotides: TGCGCCAGCAAGGGGGCGTTAGGGGCCAACGTCCTGACTTTC.